This T cell receptor beta chain was profiled in a study of T cell repertoires in cytomegalovirus infection. The wider study: Indications of both CMV infection and matching HLA type were provided by public TCR beta signatures.

TCRdb re-derived calls from the reads in MiXCR, one entry per CDR3 protein. This sample has about 310,000 distinct CDR3 sequences, with 15% to 20% found just once. V was pared by 2 bases and J by 9 bases, with 14 bases between. The CDR3 runs to 13 residues. The germline gives CDR1 SGHAT, CDR2 FQNNGV. This clonotype was obtained from a human donor in good health (CMV status not recorded). Some clones in this sample may be carry-over from other donors' samples. The material sequenced was PBMCs. The gene calls are TRBV11-2 and TRBJ2-7; D may match TRBD1 or TRBD2 (5 bases each). The CDR3 DNA sequence: TGTGCCAGCAGCTTATCCCCACGGGACGGGCAGTACTTC. Its protein product is CASSLSPRDGQYF.